One and the same sample provided the 20 T cell receptor beta chains below, sequenced in a study of T cell repertoires in cytomegalovirus infection. No cognate antigen is known for these TCRs. TCRdb fed the reads into MiXCR, producing one record per CDR3 protein. Among about 68,000 distinct CDR3 sequences, 22% were seen once, and the ten largest hold 79%. The specimen sequenced was PBMCs, sequenced either directly or after in vitro stimulation (not recorded which). These receptors came from a human donor in good health (CMV status not recorded). Some clones in this sample may be carry-over from other donors' samples.

CDR3 nucleotide sequence: TGTGCCAGCAGTAAAGGGAGGGGCCAAGAGACCCAGTACTTC. As protein: CASSKGRGQETQYF. The rearrangement links TRBV2 to TRBJ2-5, with 7 positions matching TRBD2. The CDR3 runs 14 residues. CDR1 and CDR2 from the germline V gene are SNHLY and FYNNEI. With V trimmed by 5 bases and J by 1 base, 4 bases remained unmatched.

This sequence joins TRBV12-3 or TRBV12-4 and TRBJ2-1, with 12 bases matching TRBD2. V shed 3 bases and J 7 bases; nucleotides not matched to a gene: 7. CDR3 length: 16 amino acids. The CDR3 protein is CASSFGGLAGGNEQFF. In nucleotides, the CDR3 is TGTGCCAGCAGTTTTGGTGGCCTAGCGGGGGGGAATGAGCAGTTCTTC.

In this sample, this clonotype turned up once. The germline gene is not matched at one end of the junction; a read error may be the cause. V gene TRBV4-1 combines with J gene TRBJ2-1; the match to TRBD2 covers 11 bases. The CDR3 runs 16 residues. Looked up from germline, CDR1 is MGHRA and CDR2 is YSYEKL. In DNA form, the CDR3 reads TGTGCCAGCAGGCAAGGGCAGGGGACTAGCGGCTCTGAGCAGTTCTTC. This translates into CASRQGQGTSGSEQFF.

This clonotype was counted a few times. The chain recombines TRBV7-2 with TRBJ1-6; no firm D call. Germline-derived CDR1 and CDR2 are SGHTA and FQGNSA. V lost 3 bases to trimming and J lost 7 bases, with 13 bases between them. CDR3 size: 15 residues. The chain's CDR3 is CASSFLTVENSPLHF. In DNA form, the CDR3 reads TGTGCCAGCAGCTTTCTGACGGTAGAAAATTCACCCCTCCACTTT. The full variable domain, rest sourced from reference TRBV7-2 and TRBJ1-6, is GAGVSQSPSNKVTEKGKDVELRCDPISGHTALYWYRQSLGQGLEFLIYFQGNSAPDKSGLPSDRFSAERTGGSVSTLTIQRTQQEDSAVYLCASSFLTVENSPLHFGNGTRLTVT.

This clonotype turned up a few times. This chain uses TRBV7-2 with TRBJ2-3; 9 bases fit TRBD1. Germline values: CDR1 SGHTA, CDR2 FQGNSA. CDR3 size: 15 residues. The V and J ends lost 5 bases and 5 bases, in that order; junction bases with no gene match: 8. The CDR3, as DNA: TGTGCCAGCAGCCTGCCCGGGACAGGGAAAGATACGCAGTATTTT. This translates into CASSLPGTGKDTQYF.

This chain uses TRBV7-2 with TRBJ2-2; no reliable D call. Trimming removed 4 bases from V and 6 bases from J, with 3 bases in between. CDR3 length: 11 amino acids. Per germline, CDR1 SGHTA and CDR2 FQGNSA. CDR3 coding DNA: TGTGCCAGCAGCTCCTCCGGGGAGCTGTTTTTT. This encodes CASSSSGELFF.

Only a few counts were recorded for this clonotype. V and J are TRBV7-9 and TRBJ2-7; tentatively, D is TRBD1 (6 bases). In germline, CDR1 is SEHNR, CDR2 FQNEAQ (reference sequence). The CDR3 covers 18 residues. Between the trimmed V and J ends, which lost 2 bases and 0 bases, there was a span of 20 bases. The CDR3 sequence: CASSLYGTKGNFSYEQYF. DNA of the CDR3: TGTGCCAGCAGCTTATACGGGACAAAGGGGAATTTCTCCTACGAGCAGTACTTC.

This clonotype was counted ten times or more. The rearrangement links TRBV28 to TRBJ2-3; weak D call: TRBD1 (6 bases). Trimming pared 6 bases from V and 3 bases from J, leaving 19 bases between. CDR1 and CDR2 (germline): MDHEN, SYDVKM. The CDR3 totals 16 residues. CDR3 loop: CASSYSRGRATDTQYF. Here the CDR3 DNA reads TGTGCCAGCAGCTACTCCAGGGGTAGGGCTACAGATACGCAGTATTTT.

The table lists this clonotype with a few counts. The V gene is TRBV12-3 or TRBV12-4, the J gene TRBJ2-5; D is possibly TRBD2 (6 bases). The CDR3 covers 13 residues. V shed 5 bases and J shed 9 bases, with 16 bases lying between them. CDR3 coding DNA: TGTGCCAGCAGTAATGGCGGGGCGGACGCCCAGTACTTC. Amino acid sequence: CASSNGGADAQYF.

In this sample, this clonotype turned up many times. The gene calls are TRBV7-2 and TRBJ2-4; 9 nucleotides match TRBD1. The trim removed 3 bases at V and 8 bases at J, leaving 2 bases unmatched. This CDR3 is built from 13 residues. From germline, CDR1 is SGHTA and CDR2 FQGNSA. The CDR3 DNA reads TGTGCCAGCAGCTTTAGACAGGGGGACATTCAGTACTTC. As protein: CASSFRQGDIQYF.

This clonotype was counted only a few times. This sequence joins TRBV7-4 and TRBJ1-2; 9 positions match TRBD1. V dropped 5 bases and J dropped 7; count of bases not matched to a gene: 11. Looked up from germline, CDR1 is SGHVT and CDR2 is SQSDAQ. This CDR3 has 15 residues. The CDR3 region has the DNA TGTGCCAGCAGCGCACGGGGACAGGGACCCCTTGGCTACACCTTC. Translating gives CASSARGQGPLGYTF.

The J gene is TRBJ2-2, the V gene TRBV9; no clear D gene. Germline loops: CDR1 SGDLS, CDR2 YYNGEE. The CDR3 totals 18 residues. Trimming removed 4 bases at V and 0 bases at J, with 19 bases between. The CDR3 protein is CASSHSRTTSTNTGELFF. In DNA, the CDR3 is TGTGCCAGCAGCCATTCCAGGACGACTTCTACGAACACCGGGGAGCTGTTTTTT.

The chain couples TRBV6-5 to TRBJ2-1, with TRBD2 matching over 7 bases. This CDR3 spans 16 amino acids. The V gene's germline CDR1 is MNHEY and CDR2 SVGAGI. V lost 3 bases and J lost 0; bases outside the gene matches: 5. Written as DNA, the CDR3 is TGTGCCAGCAGTTATCGACTAGCAAGCTCCTACAATGAGCAGTTCTTC. Protein: CASSYRLASSYNEQFF.

The chain is built from TRBV3-1 and TRBJ2-6; D unresolved. The CDR3 runs to 13 residues. Trimming took 6 bases from V and 0 from J, leaving 3 bases between them. The germline V gene has CDR1 LGHDT and CDR2 YNNKEL (reference sequence). CDR3 protein: CASSRSGANVLTF. For the CDR3, the DNA is TGTGCCAGCAGTCGCTCTGGGGCCAACGTCCTGACTTTC.

This clonotype was detected ten times or more. The chain has TRBV7-2 and TRBJ1-1, with D possibly TRBD1 on 6 matching bases. The CDR3 sequence is 14 residues long. The V and J ends lost 8 bases and 5 bases respectively, with 18 bases between them. The germline gives CDR1 SGHTA, CDR2 FQGNSA. CDR3 DNA: TGTGCCAGCCGACCCCAGGGGCGCGGGACTGAAGCTTTCTTT. This encodes CASRPQGRGTEAFF.

The rearrangement joins TRBV7-2 to TRBJ2-7; D not certain. Trimming stripped 1 base from V and 3 bases from J, with 13 bases between. The CDR3 runs to 15 residues. Germline CDR1 is SGHTA and CDR2 is FQGNSA. The CDR3 bases are TGTGCCAGCAGCTTAGTTCTGCGCAGCTTCTACGAGCAGTACTTC. It encodes CASSLVLRSFYEQYF.

V gene TRBV12-3 or TRBV12-4 combines with J gene TRBJ2-3; 12 positions agree with TRBD2. CDR3 length equals 18 residues. V trimming: 5 bases; J trimming: 1 base; junction bases outside the gene matches: 10. Written as DNA, the CDR3 is TGTGCCAGCAGTCCCCGATCGACTAGCGGGAGTGGCACAGATACGCAGTATTTT. Translating gives CASSPRSTSGSGTDTQYF.

The CDR3 DNA follows: TGCGCCAGCAGCCCTGCCCCCGACAGGTCTGGCTACACCTTC. It is translated as CASSPAPDRSGYTF. The genes are TRBV4-1 and TRBJ1-2, with a possible D match to TRBD1 (6 bases). Germline V gene lookup returns CDR1 MGHRA and CDR2 YSYEKL. V gave up 4 bases and J gave up 7 bases, with 16 bases separating them. CDR3 length: 14 residues.

This clonotype turned up a few times. This chain joins TRBV20-1 and TRBJ1-5; 7 positions match TRBD1. Germline trimming cut 5 bases from V and 1 base from J; bases unmatched to any gene: 2. The length of the CDR3 is 13 residues. Germline V lookup: CDR1 DFQATT, CDR2 SNEGSKA (reference sequence). The CDR3 here is CSASGGSNQPQHF. Here the CDR3 DNA reads TGCAGTGCTTCAGGGGGGAGCAATCAGCCCCAGCATTTT.

The chain couples TRBV11-2 to TRBJ2-3; D might be TRBD2 (6 bases). The CDR3 has 16 amino acids. Germline assignment: CDR1 SGHAT and CDR2 FQNNGV. Trimming took 0 bases from V and 0 from J, leaving 10 bases between them. CDR3 DNA: TGTGCCAGCAGCTTAGATCGTGGGGGGAGCACAGATACGCAGTATTTT. Amino acids: CASSLDRGGSTDTQYF.